These T cell receptor beta chains were read from a single sample in a study of T cells in Graves' hyperthyroidism and ophthalmopathy. Each CDR3 protein gets one entry after TCRdb re-called the multiplex PCR reads with MiXCR. The data contain some 180,000 distinct CDR3 sequences, roughly a sixth of them singletons. The specimen sequenced was blood. These TCRs come from a woman aged 45-60 years with Graves' hyperthyroidism. Each CDR3 is given with its conserved first and last residue. D genes are given only for firm matches. Not all rows give a size; the values are once, few, many and, for expanded clones, a class.

V: TRBV27
D: .
J: TRBJ2-3
size: many
CDR3: CASSSSPSTDTQYF
DNA: TGTGCCAGCAGTTCCTCTCCTAGCACAGATACGCAGTATTTT

V: TRBV27
D: TRBD1
J: TRBJ1-1
size: many
CDR3: CASSPRTGPRAFF
DNA: TGTGCCAGCAGCCCTCGGACAGGCCCTCGAGCTTTCTTT

V: TRBV5-1
D: .
J: TRBJ2-6
size: .
CDR3: CASSPRAGANVLTF
DNA: TGCGCCAGCAGCCCCAGGGCTGGGGCCAACGTCCTGACTTTC

V: TRBV6-1
D: TRBD1
J: TRBJ2-1
size: .
CDR3: CASSTTGTAGFEQFF
DNA: TGTGCCAGCAGCACCACGGGGACAGCCGGGTTCGAGCAGTTCTTC

V: TRBV29-1
D: .
J: TRBJ2-1
size: few
CDR3: CSVEEMRAGPNEQFF
DNA: TGCAGCGTTGAAGAGATGAGGGCGGGGCCCAATGAGCAGTTCTTC

V: TRBV12-3/TRBV12-4
D: .
J: TRBJ2-5
size: few
CDR3: CAGSFLAKETQYF
DNA: TGTGCCGGCAGTTTTCTAGCGAAAGAGACCCAGTACTTC

V: TRBV29-1
D: .
J: TRBJ2-1
size: .
CDR3: CSVERRQANEQFF
DNA: TGCAGCGTTGAACGAAGACAAGCGAATGAGCAGTTCTTC

V: TRBV18
D: .
J: TRBJ2-7
size: few
CDR3: CASSPRPGEQYF
DNA: TGTGCCAGCTCACCAAGGCCCGGCGAGCAGTACTTC

V: TRBV9
D: .
J: TRBJ1-3
size: .
CDR3: CASSESPQGNTIYF
DNA: TGTGCCAGCAGCGAGTCTCCACAGGGAAACACCATATATTTT

V: TRBV4-1
D: TRBD1
J: TRBJ1-3
size: many
CDR3: CASSQRQGPGNTIYF
DNA: TGCGCCAGCAGCCAAAGACAGGGGCCTGGAAACACCATATATTTT

V: TRBV7-9
D: TRBD2
J: TRBJ2-7
size: .
CDR3: CASSTPRALAGVSNEQYF
DNA: TGTGCCAGCAGCACCCCCCGGGCCCTAGCGGGAGTATCCAATGAGCAGTACTTC

V: TRBV12-3/TRBV12-4
D: .
J: TRBJ1-2
size: many
CDR3: CASSLRLNYGYTF
DNA: TGTGCCAGCAGTTTACGGCTTAACTATGGCTACACCTTC

V: TRBV20-1
D: TRBD1
J: TRBJ2-5
size: many
CDR3: CSARWQGTGADLETQYF
DNA: TGCAGTGCTAGGTGGCAGGGGACAGGGGCAGATTTGGAGACCCAGTACTTC

V: TRBV19
D: .
J: TRBJ2-4
size: .
CDR3: CASSPGGGGRAGLAKNIQYF
DNA: TGTGCCAGTAGTCCAGGAGGGGGGGGCCGGGCGGGACTAGCCAAAAACATTCAGTACTTC

V: TRBV6-1
D: .
J: TRBJ1-1
size: many
CDR3: CASSEAGQMNTEAFF
DNA: TGTGCCAGCAGTGAAGCGGGGCAGATGAACACTGAAGCTTTCTTT

V: TRBV3-1
D: TRBD1
J: TRBJ1-4
size: many
CDR3: CASVGQANEKLFF
DNA: TGTGCCAGCGTCGGACAGGCAAATGAAAAACTGTTTTTT

V: TRBV13
D: .
J: TRBJ1-1
size: few
CDR3: CASSFSMNTEAFF
DNA: TGTGCCAGCAGCTTCTCGATGAACACTGAAGCTTTCTTT

V: TRBV18
D: .
J: TRBJ2-7
size: few
CDR3: CASSPSDTREQYF
DNA: TGTGCCAGCTCACCCAGCGATACCCGTGAGCAGTACTTC

V: TRBV6-1
D: .
J: TRBJ1-2
size: many
CDR3: CATSGRLYGYTF
DNA: TGTGCCACCTCGGGCAGGCTCTATGGCTACACCTTC

V: TRBV14
D: .
J: TRBJ1-1
size: .
CDR3: CASSPLRGQNTEAFF
DNA: TGTGCCAGCAGCCCCCTCCGCGGTCAGAACACTGAAGCTTTCTTT

V: TRBV24-1
D: .
J: TRBJ2-3
size: .
CDR3: CATSARGFTDTQYF
DNA: TGTGCCACCAGTGCAAGGGGCTTCACAGATACGCAGTATTTT

V: TRBV13
D: .
J: TRBJ2-5
size: many
CDR3: CASSLATAQETQYF
DNA: TGTGCCAGCAGCTTAGCGACAGCCCAAGAGACCCAGTACTTC

V: TRBV27
D: TRBD2
J: TRBJ2-3
size: many
CDR3: CASSLSLSGGPTDSTDTQYF
DNA: TGTGCCAGCAGTTTATCCCTATCGGGAGGGCCGACGGACAGCACAGATACGCAGTATTTT

V: TRBV11-2
D: TRBD2
J: TRBJ2-3
size: many
CDR3: CASSLAMAGGPADTQYF
DNA: TGTGCCAGCAGCTTAGCGATGGCGGGAGGGCCCGCAGATACGCAGTATTTT

V: TRBV20-1
D: .
J: TRBJ2-7
size: many
CDR3: CSAERGDRSSYEQYF
DNA: TGCAGTGCTGAAAGGGGGGACAGAAGCTCCTACGAGCAGTACTTC

V: TRBV19
D: .
J: TRBJ1-5
size: .
CDR3: CASSIPQAANQPQHF
DNA: TGTGCCAGTAGTATCCCACAGGCTGCTAATCAGCCCCAGCATTTT

V: TRBV7-3
D: .
J: TRBJ2-7
size: .
CDR3: CASSLDSYYEQYF
DNA: TGTGCCAGCAGCTTGGACAGTTACTACGAGCAGTACTTC

V: TRBV27
D: TRBD1
J: TRBJ1-1
size: many
CDR3: CASSTGTGKSEAFF
DNA: TGTGCCAGCAGTACCGGGACAGGGAAGTCTGAAGCTTTCTTT

V: TRBV15
D: TRBD2
J: TRBJ2-7
size: many
CDR3: CATSRGGGRGLAGVEQYF
DNA: TGTGCCACCAGCAGAGGTGGGGGAAGAGGACTAGCGGGAGTCGAGCAGTACTTC

V: TRBV11-3
D: .
J: TRBJ2-1
size: many
CDR3: CASSLEGLSSYNEQFF
DNA: TGTGCCAGCAGCTTAGAGGGCTTAAGCTCCTACAATGAGCAGTTCTTC

V: TRBV11-3
D: .
J: TRBJ1-1
size: many
CDR3: CASSNQDVGTEAFF
DNA: TGTGCCAGCAGTAACCAGGACGTTGGCACTGAAGCTTTCTTT

V: TRBV12-3/TRBV12-4
D: .
J: TRBJ1-6
size: many
CDR3: CASSLAPTANSPLHF
DNA: TGTGCCAGCAGTTTAGCCCCGACAGCTAATTCACCCCTCCACTTT

V: TRBV7-8
D: .
J: TRBJ2-3
size: many
CDR3: CASSLATRMTDTQYF
DNA: TGTGCCAGCAGCTTAGCAACCAGAATGACAGATACGCAGTATTTT

V: TRBV28
D: TRBD1
J: TRBJ2-7
size: .
CDR3: CASSPGTEDYEQYF
DNA: TGTGCCAGCAGTCCCGGGACAGAAGACTACGAGCAGTACTTC

V: TRBV20-1
D: .
J: TRBJ2-6
size: .
CDR3: CSARGPFGANVLTF
DNA: TGCAGTGCTAGAGGCCCGTTTGGGGCCAACGTCCTGACTTTC

V: TRBV11-2
D: .
J: TRBJ2-3
size: .
CDR3: CASSLASSWDTQYF
DNA: TGTGCCAGCAGCTTAGCTTCGAGCTGGGATACGCAGTATTTT

V: TRBV3-1
D: TRBD2
J: TRBJ2-5
size: many
CDR3: CASTWTSGRSGETQYF
DNA: TGTGCCAGCACTTGGACTAGCGGGAGATCGGGTGAGACCCAGTACTTC

V: TRBV11-2
D: .
J: TRBJ2-5
size: many
CDR3: CASSSLQGRQETQYF
DNA: TGTGCCAGCAGCTCCCTTCAGGGACGGCAGGAGACCCAGTACTTC

V: TRBV5-1
D: .
J: TRBJ2-1
size: .
CDR3: CASSLGLPTSSYNEQFF
DNA: TGCGCCAGCAGCTTGGGGTTACCAACCAGCTCCTACAATGAGCAGTTCTTC

V: TRBV3-1
D: .
J: TRBJ1-2
size: many
CDR3: CASSQVGGGYTF
DNA: TGTGCCAGCAGCCAAGTCGGCGGTGGCTACACCTTC

V: TRBV6-1
D: TRBD1
J: TRBJ1-5
size: many
CDR3: CASSERAGGQPQHF
DNA: TGTGCCAGCAGTGAAAGGGCAGGGGGACAGCCCCAGCATTTT

V: TRBV6-5
D: .
J: TRBJ2-1
size: many
CDR3: CASSYGRGQFF
DNA: TGTGCCAGCAGTTACGGCAGGGGGCAGTTCTTC

V: TRBV6-1
D: .
J: TRBJ1-2
size: .
CDR3: CASSDWTARYDYTF
DNA: TGTGCCAGCAGTGATTGGACAGCGCGCTATGACTACACCTTC

V: TRBV6-1
D: .
J: TRBJ2-1
size: many
CDR3: CASSFRDLDNEQFF
DNA: TGTGCCAGCAGTTTCCGGGACTTAGACAATGAGCAGTTCTTC

V: TRBV12-3/TRBV12-4
D: .
J: TRBJ2-5
size: .
CDR3: CASSLQRGETQYF
DNA: TGTGCCAGCAGTTTACAGCGAGGCGAGACCCAGTACTTC

V: TRBV27
D: .
J: TRBJ1-2
size: many
CDR3: CASSFGPSGTANYGYTF
DNA: TGTGCCAGCAGCTTTGGCCCCTCAGGGACGGCTAACTATGGCTACACCTTC

V: TRBV5-5
D: TRBD1
J: TRBJ2-1
size: .
CDR3: CASSSPTGGGSNEQFF
DNA: TGTGCCAGCAGCTCCCCGACAGGGGGGGGATCCAATGAGCAGTTCTTC

V: TRBV7-8
D: .
J: TRBJ2-3
size: few
CDR3: CASSPRLGKRDPGGPDTQYF
DNA: TGTGCCAGCAGCCCTCGACTAGGGAAGCGGGACCCCGGGGGCCCAGATACGCAGTATTTT

V: TRBV20-1
D: .
J: TRBJ2-5
size: few
CDR3: CSARDFQRDQETQYF
DNA: TGCAGTGCTAGGGATTTCCAGAGGGACCAAGAGACCCAGTACTTC

V: TRBV12-3/TRBV12-4
D: .
J: TRBJ2-7
size: few
CDR3: CASSKSQTRSYEQYF
DNA: TGTGCCAGCAGCAAGAGCCAAACTAGGAGCTACGAGCAGTACTTC

V: TRBV24-1
D: TRBD2
J: TRBJ2-5
size: .
CDR3: CATSPSTSGRARETQYF
DNA: TGTGCCACCAGCCCTTCGACTAGCGGGAGGGCCAGGGAGACCCAGTACTTC

V: TRBV7-9
D: .
J: TRBJ1-4
size: many
CDR3: CASGRDGLKNEKLFF
DNA: TGTGCCAGCGGCCGGGACGGCCTCAAAAATGAAAAACTGTTTTTT

V: TRBV10-3
D: TRBD1
J: TRBJ1-6
size: once
CDR3: CAMGTGTSPLHF
DNA: TGTGCCATGGGGACAGGGACTTCACCCCTCCACTTT

V: TRBV6-2/TRBV6-3
D: TRBD1
J: TRBJ1-1
size: many
CDR3: CASTRFRDRGRNTEAFF
DNA: TGTGCCAGCACTAGATTCCGGGACAGGGGGCGGAACACTGAAGCTTTCTTT

V: TRBV11-2
D: .
J: TRBJ2-6
size: .
CDR3: CASSLQSSGANVLTF
DNA: TGTGCCAGCAGCTTACAAAGCTCTGGGGCCAACGTCCTGACTTTC

V: TRBV7-9
D: TRBD1
J: TRBJ2-7
size: many
CDR3: CASSLDGTASYEQYF
DNA: TGTGCCAGCAGCTTGGATGGGACAGCCTCCTACGAGCAGTACTTC

V: TRBV7-2
D: .
J: TRBJ2-5
size: many
CDR3: CASSFLRFQETQYF
DNA: TGTGCCAGCAGCTTTCTCCGGTTCCAAGAGACCCAGTACTTC

V: TRBV5-1
D: TRBD1
J: TRBJ2-3
size: many
CDR3: CASSGGTGGTSRTDTQYF
DNA: TGCGCCAGCAGCGGGGGGACAGGGGGCACGTCTCGCACAGATACGCAGTATTTT